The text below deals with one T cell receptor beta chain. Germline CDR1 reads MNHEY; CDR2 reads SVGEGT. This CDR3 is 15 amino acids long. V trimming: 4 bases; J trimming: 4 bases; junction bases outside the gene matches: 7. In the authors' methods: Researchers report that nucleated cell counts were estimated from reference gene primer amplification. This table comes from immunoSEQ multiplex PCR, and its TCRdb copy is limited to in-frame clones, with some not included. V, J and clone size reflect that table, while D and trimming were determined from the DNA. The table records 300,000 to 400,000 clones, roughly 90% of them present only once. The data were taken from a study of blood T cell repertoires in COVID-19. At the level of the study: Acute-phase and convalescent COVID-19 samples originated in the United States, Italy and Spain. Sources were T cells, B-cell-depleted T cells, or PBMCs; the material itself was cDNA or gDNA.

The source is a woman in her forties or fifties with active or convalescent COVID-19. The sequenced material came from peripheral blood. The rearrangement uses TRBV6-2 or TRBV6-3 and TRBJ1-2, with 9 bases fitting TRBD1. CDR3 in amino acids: CASSSGQGAVYGYTF. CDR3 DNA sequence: TGTGCCAGCAGTTCGGGACAGGGCGCAGTCTATGGCTACACCTTC.